One and the same sample provided the 10 T cell receptor beta chains below, sequenced in a study of tissue T cells after allogeneic stem cell transplantation. The time point denotes: mouse harvest day 14 after allogeneic transplant. Each mouse received 10^7 T-cell-depleted marrow cells plus 10^6 splenic CD5+ T cells by tail vein. Clones were sequenced by immunoSEQ multiplex PCR, and TCRdb holds only the in-frame ones, with some missing. The sample contains 2,000 to 2,500 clones, roughly 48% of which appear only once. The specimen was liver tissue. The receptors shown here come from a female BALB/c mouse given C57BL/6 T cells with graft-versus-host disease after an allogeneic hematopoietic cell transplant.

Regarding this clone: Mouse gene names and germline throughout. The read ends 1 residue shy of where the CDR3 ends; the end is completed using the germline J gene. The chain employs TRBV16 and TRBJ2-1, with 8 bases fitting TRBD2. The V and J ends lost 0 bases and 3 bases, in that order; junction bases with no gene match: 1. CDR3 length: 15 residues. The germline CDR1 and CDR2 sequences are SGHSA and FRNQAP. The covered CDR3 bases are TGTGCAAGCAGCTTAGAAACTGGGGGCTATGCTGAGCAGTTC. It specifies CASSLETGGYAEQF. The whole CDR3 region reads CASSLETGGYAEQFF.

This clone came up a few times. Each gene name is a mouse one. The read ends 1 residue shy of where the CDR3 ends; the end is completed using the germline J gene. The chain links TRBV26 to TRBJ2-2; tentative D call: TRBD1 (6 bases). The germline gives CDR1 KGHPV, CDR2 FQNQEV (reference sequence). V shed 6 bases and J shed 0 bases, with 8 bases lying between them. The CDR3 spans 14 residues. The covered CDR3 bases are TGTGCCAGCAGCGGGACAACAAACACCGGGCAGCTCTAC. Protein product: CASSGTTNTGQLY. The CDR3 in full is CASSGTTNTGQLYF.

This clone was picked up a small number of times. Genes and germline come from the mouse. Read data end 1 residue before the CDR3 end; the end is taken from the germline J gene. V and J are TRBV26 and TRBJ2-7; 9 bases map to TRBD2. The CDR3 totals 14 residues. Per the germline V gene, CDR1 is KGHPV and CDR2 is FQNQEV (reference sequence). V was pared by 3 bases and J by 3 bases, with 3 bases of the junction left unmatched. CDR3 DNA (partial): TGTGCCAGCAGTCTCTCGACTGGGGGCTATGAACAGTAC. This translates into CASSLSTGGYEQY. The full CDR3 protein reads CASSLSTGGYEQYF.

This clone was counted a few times. Genes and germline come from the mouse. The read halts 1 residue ahead of the CDR3 end, with the missing end drawn from the germline J gene. The V call is TRBV19, the J call TRBJ1-3; D unclear. The CDR3 covers 14 residues. Germline CDR1 FNHDT, CDR2 SITEND (reference sequence). Trimming pared 2 bases from V and 0 bases from J, leaving 6 bases between. The CDR3 DNA, read in part, is TGTGCCAGCAGTATTGGCAGTTCTGGAAATACGCTCTAT. The encoded protein is CASSIGSSGNTLY. The entire CDR3 protein reads CASSIGSSGNTLYF.

About this clone itself: The gene names here belong to mouse. The read ends 1 residue before the CDR3 terminus; that terminus is restored from the germline J gene. The chain employs TRBV13-2 and TRBJ2-7; maybe TRBD1 (6 bases). V shed 5 bases and J shed 4 bases, with 7 bases lying between them. The CDR3 is made up of 11 amino acids. CDR1 is NNHNN and CDR2 is SYGAGS in the germline V gene (reference sequence). The covered CDR3 bases are TGTGCCAGCGGCCAGGGGTATGAACAGTAC. This encodes CASGQGYEQY. The full CDR3 protein is CASGQGYEQYF.

In regard to this clone: Germline and genes: mouse. The read ends 1 residue early relative to the CDR3; the germline J gene fills the gap. This chain joins TRBV2 and TRBJ2-5, with D tentatively TRBD1 (5 bases). V lost 0 bases, J lost 5 bases, and 6 bases lay in between. In germline, CDR1 is LGHNA, CDR2 YSYQKL. This CDR3 region has 13 residues. The CDR3 sequence is CASSQERGDTQYF. CDR3 DNA (partial): TGTGCCAGCAGCCAAGAGAGGGGAGACACCCAGTAC.

This clone is labeled medium-sized. Germline and genes: mouse. The sequence runs out 1 residue before the end of the CDR3; the remainder is reconstructed from the germline J gene. The chain couples TRBV2 to TRBJ2-1; 8 nucleotides agree with TRBD1. CDR1 and CDR2 from the germline V gene are LGHNA and YSYQKL. CDR3 length: 17 residues. V lost 0 bases to trimming and J lost 0 bases; unmatched junction nucleotides: 4. The CDR3 region is CASSQDEDRDNYAEQFF. Incomplete CDR3 DNA: TGTGCCAGCAGCCAAGATGAGGACAGGGATAACTATGCTGAGCAGTTC.

This clone was seen just once. The gene names given are mouse names. Sequencing ends 1 residue short of the CDR3 end; the germline J gene provides the rest. J is TRBJ2-3 and V is TRBV12-2; 9 bases map to TRBD2. Trimming removed 2 bases from V and 1 base from J; junction bases left unmatched: 6. Germline CDR1 and CDR2: SGHLS and HYDKME. This CDR3 has 16 amino acids. The sequenced CDR3 bases are TGTGCCAGCTCTCAAGACTGGGGGCAAGGTGCAGAAACGCTGTAT. Translated: CASSQDWGQGAETLY. The whole CDR3 protein reads CASSQDWGQGAETLYF.

In this sample, this clone turned up a few times. Any gene name here is a mouse gene name. Read data end 1 residue before the CDR3 end; the end is taken from the germline J gene. The chain is built from TRBV5 and TRBJ2-7; 10 nucleotides align to TRBD2. This CDR3 comprises 15 residues. CDR1 is LGHNA, CDR2 YNLKQL, per germline (reference sequence). The J segment lost 6 bases and the V segment lost 0 bases, leaving 5 bases of the junction unmatched. The CDR3 DNA, read in part, is TGTGCCAGCAGCCAAGAGACTGGGGGGAGGGTTGAACAGTAC. The encoded protein is CASSQETGGRVEQY. The entire CDR3 protein is CASSQETGGRVEQYF.

A few counts support this clone. Each gene name is a mouse one. The read gets to within 1 residue of the CDR3 end, and the germline J gene fills in the rest. V usage is TRBV13-1 and J usage is TRBJ2-1; TRBD2 aligns across 11 bases. The CDR3 length is 14 residues. Losses at the gene ends were 5 bases for V and 7 bases for J; bases not matched to a gene: 5. The V gene's germline CDR1 is NSHNY and CDR2 SYGAGN. CDR3 bases read: TGTGCCAGCAGGTGGACTGGGGGGAGGGCTGAGCAGTTC. Amino acid sequence: CASRWTGGRAEQF. In full, the CDR3 reads CASRWTGGRAEQFF.